A single sample gave rise to the 10 T cell receptor beta chains below, sequenced in a study of T-cell reconstitution after alpha-beta-depleted transplantation in children. The authors prepared the TCRbeta library with unique molecular identifiers. MiXCR was run by TCRdb on the PCR reads, yielding one entry per CDR3 protein. The sample comprises 400,000 to 450,000 distinct CDR3 sequences, 43% of which are singletons, and approximately 30% rests with the top ten. The sequencing here drew on PBMCs, taken before TCRalphabeta/CD19-depleted stem cell transplant. Receptor source: a girl aged 2 to 9 with aplastic anemia, due to receive a stem cell transplant.

J is TRBJ2-7 and V is TRBV6-5; D is possibly TRBD1 (6 bases). CDR3 size: 16 residues. The V gene's germline CDR1 is MNHEY and CDR2 SVGAGI. The germline V and J ends were trimmed by 2 bases and 0 bases, with 14 bases remaining between them. This chain's CDR3 is CASSYRTGLSSYEQYF. Here the CDR3 DNA reads TGTGCCAGCAGTTACAGAACAGGGCTGAGCTCCTACGAGCAGTACTTC.

This clonotype showed up just a few times. The V gene is TRBV5-8, the J gene TRBJ1-5, with no clear D. Trimming left V 0 bases short and J 0 bases short, with 10 bases between. Germline CDR1 and CDR2: SGHTS and YDEGEE. The CDR3 runs to 16 residues. CDR3 residues: CASSLGEQLSNQPQHF. The CDR3 region has the DNA TGTGCCAGCAGCTTGGGAGAACAGCTTAGCAATCAGCCCCAGCATTTT. Filled out from reference TRBV5-8 and TRBJ1-5, the complete variable domain reads EAGVTQSPTHLIKTRGQQATLRCSPISGHTSVYWYQQALGLGLQFLLWYDEGEERNRGNFPPRFSGRQFPNYSSELNVNALELEDSALYLCASSLGEQLSNQPQHFGDGTRLSIL.

There are many counts of this clonotype. This chain connects TRBV12-3 or TRBV12-4 to TRBJ1-5; D unclear. V was shortened by 6 bases and J by 0 bases, with 12 bases between the two germline ends. CDR3 length equals 15 residues. CDR3 region: CASSRHLYSNQPQHF. The CDR3, as DNA: TGTGCCAGCAGCCGACACCTATATAGCAATCAGCCCCAGCATTTT.

The chain links TRBV30 to TRBJ2-7, with D possibly matching TRBD1 (5 bases). Germline values: CDR1 GTSNPN, CDR2 SVGIG (reference sequence). V gave up 0 bases and J gave up 4 bases, with 7 bases separating them. The CDR3 runs 12 residues. In DNA form, the CDR3 reads TGTGCCTGGAGTGTTACAGGTTACGAGCAGTACTTC. As protein: CAWSVTGYEQYF.

The CDR3 DNA sequence: TGTGCCAGCAGTGAAGGGGGGACAGGCATTAGAGGGACTGAAGCTTTCTTT. Translation: CASSEGGTGIRGTEAFF. The chain joins TRBV6-1 to TRBJ1-1; TRBD1 matches 8 bases. The ends lost 1 base at V and 5 bases at J; junction bases unmatched: 12. The germline V gene has CDR1 MNHNS and CDR2 SASEGT. The length of the CDR3 is 17 residues.

At least ten counts were recorded for this clonotype. The J gene is TRBJ2-1, the V gene TRBV30; 7 bases fit TRBD2. Germline-derived CDR1 and CDR2 are GTSNPN and SVGIG (reference sequence). The CDR3 is 12 residues long. After removal of 4 bases from V and 4 bases from J, the junction contained 1 base not matched to a gene. In DNA form, the CDR3 reads TGTGCCTGGACTAGCGGTTACAATGAGCAGTTCTTC. Amino acids: CAWTSGYNEQFF.

The chain links TRBV28 to TRBJ2-7; the match to TRBD1 covers 10 bases. CDR3 length: 15 amino acids. The germline V gene encodes CDR1 MDHEN and CDR2 SYDVKM. Unmatched junction bases numbered 14, after V lost 9 bases and J lost 6 bases. CDR3 DNA: TGTGCCAGTTTTCCTTCGACAGGGGGCTCTGCCGAGCAGTACTTC. This translates into CASFPSTGGSAEQYF. Together with reference TRBV28 and TRBJ2-7, the CDR3 gives the full variable domain: DVKVTQSSRYLVKRTGEKVFLECVQDMDHENMFWYRQDPGLGLRLIYFSYDVKMKEKGDIPEGYSVSREKKERFSLILESASTNQTSMYLCASFPSTGGSAEQYFGPGTRLTVT.

This clonotype has a handful of counts. This chain joins TRBV5-1 and TRBJ1-2; no clear D. From germline, CDR1 is SGHRS and CDR2 YFSETQ. The length of the CDR3 is 14 residues. The V end was cut by 0 bases, the J end by 6 bases, with 12 bases between. CDR3 bases: TGCGCCAGCAGCTTGGCCATACAGCGGGATGGCTACACCTTC. Translated, it gives CASSLAIQRDGYTF.

The V gene is TRBV29-1, the J gene TRBJ2-1; 7 bases align to TRBD2. The ends lost 6 bases at V and 3 bases at J; junction bases unmatched: 2. The CDR3 spans 12 residues. Germline V gene sequence: CDR1 SQVTM, CDR2 ANQGSEA. As DNA, the CDR3 is TGCAGCGTCCAGCGGGACTACAATGAGCAGTTCTTC. Protein: CSVQRDYNEQFF.

This clonotype was seen more than once but under ten times. The chain uses TRBV6-5 and TRBJ2-3; D remains ambiguous. Germline-derived CDR1 and CDR2 are MNHEY and SVGAGI. This CDR3 is 14 amino acids long. Trimming took off 0 bases at V and 4 bases at J, with 8 bases between the two ends. The chain's CDR3 is CASSYSSTSDTQYF. In nucleotides, the CDR3 is TGTGCCAGCAGTTACTCCTCAACTTCAGATACGCAGTATTTT.